This T cell receptor (beta chain) originates from a study of blood T cell repertoires in COVID-19. In the study overall: T cells, B-cell-depleted T cells, or PBMCs provided the cDNA or gDNA that served as material.

The CDR3 spans 13 residues. CDR1 and CDR2 (germline): MDHEN, SYDVKM. The ends were cut back, 6 bases at V and 3 bases at J, with 8 bases in the middle. Per the original data handling: Quantification of nucleated cells was approximated via reference gene primer amplification. Clones were read by immunoSEQ multiplex PCR, and TCRdb kept only the in-frame ones, dropping some. That table is the source of V, J and clone size, and D and trimming were worked out from the DNA. The table includes 100,000 to 120,000 clones, roughly 82% detected once. The clonotype was recovered from a woman in her sixties or seventies with acute or convalescent COVID-19. J is TRBJ2-2 and V is TRBV28, with D maybe TRBD2 (5 bases). The source material was peripheral blood. The CDR3 sequence: CASSGKYTGELFF. The CDR3, as DNA: TGTGCCAGCAGCGGGAAATACACCGGGGAGCTGTTTTTT.